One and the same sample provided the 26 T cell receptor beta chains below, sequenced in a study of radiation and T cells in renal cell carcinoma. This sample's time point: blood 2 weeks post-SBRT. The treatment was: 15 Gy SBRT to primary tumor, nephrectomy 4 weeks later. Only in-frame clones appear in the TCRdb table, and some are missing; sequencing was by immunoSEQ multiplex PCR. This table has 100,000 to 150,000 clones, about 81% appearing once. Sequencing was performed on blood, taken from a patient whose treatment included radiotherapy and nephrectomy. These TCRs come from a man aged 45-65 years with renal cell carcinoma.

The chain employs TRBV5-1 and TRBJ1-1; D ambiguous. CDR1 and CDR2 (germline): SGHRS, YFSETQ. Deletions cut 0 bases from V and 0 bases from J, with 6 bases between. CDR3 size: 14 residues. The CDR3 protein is CASSLVSVNTEAFF. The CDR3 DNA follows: TGCGCCAGCAGCTTGGTTTCGGTGAACACTGAAGCTTTCTTT.

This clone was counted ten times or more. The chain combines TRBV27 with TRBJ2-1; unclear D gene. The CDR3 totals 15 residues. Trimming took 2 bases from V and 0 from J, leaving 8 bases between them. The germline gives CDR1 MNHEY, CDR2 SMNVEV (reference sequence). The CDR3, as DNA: TGTGCCAGCAGTTTAGTGATGAGCTCCTACAATGAGCAGTTCTTC. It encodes CASSLVMSSYNEQFF.

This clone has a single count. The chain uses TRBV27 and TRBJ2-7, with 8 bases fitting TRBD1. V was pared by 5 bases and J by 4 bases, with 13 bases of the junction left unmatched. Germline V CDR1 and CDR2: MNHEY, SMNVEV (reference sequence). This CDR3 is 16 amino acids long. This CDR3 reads CASSKGVGQGGYEQYF. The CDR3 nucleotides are TGTGCCAGCAGTAAGGGGGTCGGACAGGGAGGTTACGAGCAGTACTTC.

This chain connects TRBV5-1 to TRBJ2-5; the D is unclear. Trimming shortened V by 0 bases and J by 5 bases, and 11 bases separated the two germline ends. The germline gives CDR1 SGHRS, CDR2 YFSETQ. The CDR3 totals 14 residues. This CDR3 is CASSLALDGETQYF. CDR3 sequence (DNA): TGCGCCAGCAGCTTGGCCCTAGATGGGGAGACCCAGTACTTC.

The CDR3: CASSNRGSGSADEQFF. For the CDR3, the DNA is TGCGCCAGCAGCAATAGAGGTAGCGGGAGTGCTGATGAGCAGTTCTTC. The chain uses TRBV5-1 and TRBJ2-1; TRBD2 agrees at 9 bases. Germline V gives CDR1 SGHRS, CDR2 YFSETQ. The CDR3 spans 16 residues. The J segment lost 8 bases and the V segment lost 4 bases, leaving 13 bases of the junction unmatched.

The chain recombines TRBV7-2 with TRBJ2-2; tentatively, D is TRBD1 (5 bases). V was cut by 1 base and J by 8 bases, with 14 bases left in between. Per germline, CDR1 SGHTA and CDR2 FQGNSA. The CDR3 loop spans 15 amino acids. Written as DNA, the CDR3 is TGTGCCAGCAGCTTAGTGGGGCCTTGGGGAGGGGAGCTGTTTTTT. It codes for CASSLVGPWGGELFF.

CDR3 region: CATGQLPNTGELFF. The DNA for the CDR3 is TGTGCCACCGGACAGCTCCCGAACACCGGGGAGCTGTTTTTT. This chain links TRBV28 with TRBJ2-2; TRBD1 might be the D (6 bases). The germline V and J ends were trimmed by 10 bases and 0 bases, with 12 bases remaining between them. The CDR3 extends over 14 amino acids. CDR1 is MDHEN, CDR2 SYDVKM, per germline.

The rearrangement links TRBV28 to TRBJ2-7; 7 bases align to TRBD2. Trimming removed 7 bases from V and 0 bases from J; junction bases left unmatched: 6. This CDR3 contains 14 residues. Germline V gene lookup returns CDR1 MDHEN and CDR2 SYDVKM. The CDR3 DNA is TGTGCCAGCACCTCGGGGGGTGCCTCCTACGAGCAGTACTTC. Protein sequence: CASTSGGASYEQYF.

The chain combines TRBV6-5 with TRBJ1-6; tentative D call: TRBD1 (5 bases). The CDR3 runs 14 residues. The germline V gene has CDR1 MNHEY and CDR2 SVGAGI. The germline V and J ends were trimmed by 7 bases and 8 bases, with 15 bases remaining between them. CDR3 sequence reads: CASTSLGGYSPLHF. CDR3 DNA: TGTGCCAGCACCTCACTCGGGGGTTATTCACCCCTCCACTTT.

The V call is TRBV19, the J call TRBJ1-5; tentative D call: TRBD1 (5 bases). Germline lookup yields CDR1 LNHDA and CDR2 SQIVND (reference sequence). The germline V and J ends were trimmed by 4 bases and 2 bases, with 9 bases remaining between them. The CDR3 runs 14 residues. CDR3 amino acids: CASSTGYGNQPQHF. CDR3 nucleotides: TGTGCCAGTAGTACAGGGTATGGCAATCAGCCCCAGCATTTT.

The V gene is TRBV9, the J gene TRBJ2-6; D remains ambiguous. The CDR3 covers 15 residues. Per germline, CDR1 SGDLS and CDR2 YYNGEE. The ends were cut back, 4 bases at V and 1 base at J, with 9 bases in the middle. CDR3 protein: CASSPVASGANVLTF. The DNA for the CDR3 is TGTGCCAGCAGCCCCGTGGCGTCTGGGGCCAACGTCCTGACTTTC.

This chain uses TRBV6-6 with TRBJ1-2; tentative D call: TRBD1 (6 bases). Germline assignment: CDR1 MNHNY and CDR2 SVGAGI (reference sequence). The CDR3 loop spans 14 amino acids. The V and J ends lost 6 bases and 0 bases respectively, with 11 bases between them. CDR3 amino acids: CASRIRGSNYGYTF. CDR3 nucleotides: TGTGCCAGCAGAATCAGGGGTTCTAACTATGGCTACACCTTC.

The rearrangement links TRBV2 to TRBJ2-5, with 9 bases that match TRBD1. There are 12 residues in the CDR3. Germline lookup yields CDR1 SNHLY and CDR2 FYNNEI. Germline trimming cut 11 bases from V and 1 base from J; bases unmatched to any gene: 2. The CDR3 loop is CAGQGPQETQYF. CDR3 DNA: TGTGCCGGACAGGGGCCCCAAGAGACCCAGTACTTC. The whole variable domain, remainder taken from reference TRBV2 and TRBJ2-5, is EPEVTQTPSHQVTQMGQEVILRCVPISNHLYFYWYRQILGQKVEFLVSFYNNEISEKSEIFDDQFSVERPDGSNFTLKIRSTKLEDSAMYFCAGQGPQETQYFGPGTRLLVL.

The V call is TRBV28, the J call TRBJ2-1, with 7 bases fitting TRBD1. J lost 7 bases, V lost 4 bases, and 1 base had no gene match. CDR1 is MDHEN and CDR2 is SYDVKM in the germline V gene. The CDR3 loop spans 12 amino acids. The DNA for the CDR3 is TGTGCCAGCAGTTCGACAGGGAATGAGCAGTTCTTC. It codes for CASSSTGNEQFF.

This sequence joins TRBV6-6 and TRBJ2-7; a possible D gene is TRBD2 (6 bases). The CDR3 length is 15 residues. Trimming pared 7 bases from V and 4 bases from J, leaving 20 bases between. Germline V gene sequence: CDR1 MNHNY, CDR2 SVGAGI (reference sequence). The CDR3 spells CASTLSRGTTYEQYF. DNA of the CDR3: TGTGCCAGCACCCTCTCGCGGGGAACTACTTACGAGCAGTACTTC.

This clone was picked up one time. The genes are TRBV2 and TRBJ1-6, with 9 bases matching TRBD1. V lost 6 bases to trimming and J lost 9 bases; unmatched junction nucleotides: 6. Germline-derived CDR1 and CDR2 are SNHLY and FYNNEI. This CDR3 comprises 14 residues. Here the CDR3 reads CASRLTGGSSPLHF. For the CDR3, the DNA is TGTGCCAGCAGATTGACAGGGGGTAGTTCACCCCTCCACTTT.

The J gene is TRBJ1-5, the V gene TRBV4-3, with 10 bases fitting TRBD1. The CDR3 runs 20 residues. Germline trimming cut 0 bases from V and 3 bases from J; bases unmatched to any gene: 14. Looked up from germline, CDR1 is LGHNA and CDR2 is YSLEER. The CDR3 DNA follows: TGCGCCAGCAGCCAAGATACTCTACGCTCGGACAGGGGGATCAATCAGCCCCAGCATTTT. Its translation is CASSQDTLRSDRGINQPQHF.

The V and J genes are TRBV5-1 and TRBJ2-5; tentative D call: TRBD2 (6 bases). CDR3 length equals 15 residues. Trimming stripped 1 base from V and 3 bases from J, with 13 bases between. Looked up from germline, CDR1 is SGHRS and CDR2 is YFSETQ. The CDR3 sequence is CASSLLPGGEETQYF. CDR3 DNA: TGCGCCAGCAGCTTGTTGCCAGGAGGGGAAGAGACCCAGTACTTC.

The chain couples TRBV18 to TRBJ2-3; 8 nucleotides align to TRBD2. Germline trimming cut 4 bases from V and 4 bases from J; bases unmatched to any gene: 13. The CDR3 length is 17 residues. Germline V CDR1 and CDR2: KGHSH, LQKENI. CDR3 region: CASSLPGGAGVADTQYF. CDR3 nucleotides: TGTGCCAGCTCACTCCCCGGGGGAGCGGGAGTGGCAGATACGCAGTATTTT.

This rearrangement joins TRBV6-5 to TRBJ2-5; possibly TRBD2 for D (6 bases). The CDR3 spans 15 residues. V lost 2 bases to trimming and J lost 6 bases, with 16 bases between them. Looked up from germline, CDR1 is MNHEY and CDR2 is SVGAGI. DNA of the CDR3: TGTGCCAGCAGTTACGGGGCAGGGACTTTAAAGACCCAGTACTTC. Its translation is CASSYGAGTLKTQYF.

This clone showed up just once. The CDR3, as DNA: TGCGCCAGCAGCCCTAAGTCGATCCAAGAGACCCAGTACTTC. The encoded protein is CASSPKSIQETQYF. J is TRBJ2-5 and V is TRBV5-1; no definite D call. This CDR3 comprises 14 residues. The V gene's germline CDR1 is SGHRS and CDR2 YFSETQ. V lost 4 bases to trimming and J lost 1 base, with 11 bases between them.

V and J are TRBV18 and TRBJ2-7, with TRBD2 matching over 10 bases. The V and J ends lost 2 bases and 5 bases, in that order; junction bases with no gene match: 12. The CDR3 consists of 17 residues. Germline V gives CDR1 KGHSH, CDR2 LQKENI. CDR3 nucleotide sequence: TGTGCCAGCTCACCATTCCCCTTAGCGGGAGGACCGAACGAGCAGTACTTC. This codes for CASSPFPLAGGPNEQYF.

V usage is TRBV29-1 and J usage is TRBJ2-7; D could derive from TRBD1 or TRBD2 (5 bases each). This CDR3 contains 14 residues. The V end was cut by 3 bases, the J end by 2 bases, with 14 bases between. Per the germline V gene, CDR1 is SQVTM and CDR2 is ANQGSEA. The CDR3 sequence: CSVEGLSGPYEQYF. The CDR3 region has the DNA TGCAGCGTTGAGGGGCTGAGCGGACCCTACGAGCAGTACTTC.

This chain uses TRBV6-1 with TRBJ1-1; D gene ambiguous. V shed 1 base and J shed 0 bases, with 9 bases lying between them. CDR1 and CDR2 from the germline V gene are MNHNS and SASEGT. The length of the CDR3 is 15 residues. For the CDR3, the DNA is TGTGCCAGCAGTGAAGGTATAACTATGAACACTGAAGCTTTCTTT. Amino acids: CASSEGITMNTEAFF.

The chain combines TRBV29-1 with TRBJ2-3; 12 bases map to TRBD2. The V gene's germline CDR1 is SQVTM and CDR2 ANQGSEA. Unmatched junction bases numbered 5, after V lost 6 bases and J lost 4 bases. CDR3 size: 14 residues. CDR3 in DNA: TGCAGCGTAGCTAGCGGGGGGGCTTCAGATACGCAGTATTTT. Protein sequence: CSVASGGASDTQYF.

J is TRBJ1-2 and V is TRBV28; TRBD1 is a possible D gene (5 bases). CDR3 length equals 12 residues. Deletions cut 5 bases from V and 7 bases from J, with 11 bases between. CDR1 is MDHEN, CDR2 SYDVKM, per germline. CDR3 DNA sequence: TGTGCCAGCAGTCCGGGCGGGGGTGGCTACACCTTC. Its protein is CASSPGGGGYTF.